The source of this T cell receptor (beta chain) is a study of type 1 and type 2 diabetes patients. Study conclusions and caveats: Type 1 diabetes repertoires were significantly less diverse than type 2 diabetes ones.

Regarding this clonotype: Its antigen is as yet unknown.

Amplification started from genomic DNA. Multiplex PCR with 30 forward and 13 reverse primers amplified the TCR beta CDR3. TCRdb itself ran the multiplex PCR reads through MiXCR, one entry per CDR3 protein. The data hold under 300,000 distinct CDR3 sequences, with around 47% observed a single time. Anyone with other autoimmune disease or infection in the prior four weeks was excluded. This TCR derives from a young man with type 2 diabetes. The specimen sequenced was peripheral blood mononuclear cells (PBMCs).

CDR3 DNA sequence: TGTGCCAGCAGCTACGGGACGGTTAGCTATGGCTACACCTTC. It encodes CASSYGTVSYGYTF. J is TRBJ1-2 and V is TRBV7-9; possibly TRBD1 for D (5 bases). Looked up from germline, CDR1 is SEHNR and CDR2 is FQNEAQ (reference sequence). CDR3 length equals 14 residues. Trimming cost V 4 bases and J 4 bases, with 13 bases left between them.